These T cell receptor beta chains were read from a single sample in a study of response to subunit inactivated influenza vaccine. TCRdb redid the calling of the RT-PCR reads with MiXCR, one entry per CDR3 protein. The repertoire holds under 800,000 distinct CDR3 sequences, with 14% as singletons. Sequencing used PBMCs from blood, obtained 14 to 15 days before vaccination. These receptors came from a man over 45 who received an inactivated influenza vaccine. Both conserved end residues are part of each CDR3. D genes are given only for firm matches. Where a row states a size, it is once, few, many or the class of an expanded clone; other rows omit it.

j_call clone_size v_call d_call cdr3_aa cdr3_nt
TRBJ2-7 few TRBV28 NA CASSIPTGGEPYEQYF TGTGCCAGCAGTATCCCCACAGGGGGGGAACCATACGAGCAGTACTTC
TRBJ2-7 few TRBV6-2/TRBV6-3 TRBD2 CATRLAGNYEQYF TGTGCCACCCGACTAGCGGGGAACTACGAGCAGTACTTC
TRBJ2-3 few TRBV5-1 NA CASSLWKTSKGGTDTQYF TGCGCCAGCAGCTTGTGGAAAACCAGCAAGGGGGGCACAGATACGCAGTATTTT
TRBJ2-1 NA TRBV29-1 TRBD1 CSVEAGTGNNEQFF TGCAGCGTTGAGGCCGGGACAGGGAACAATGAGCAGTTCTTC
TRBJ2-2 many TRBV7-2 NA CASSFGGGELFF TGTGCCAGCAGCTTCGGCGGGGGGGAGCTGTTTTTT
TRBJ2-7 many TRBV2 NA CASSGGYEQYF TGTGCCAGCAGTGGGGGGTACGAGCAGTACTTC
TRBJ1-1 NA TRBV4-1 NA CASSQVGQRGPEAFF TGCGCCAGCAGCCAAGTGGGCCAACGAGGGCCCGAAGCTTTCTTT
TRBJ2-2 few TRBV28 NA CASSFDSAGARELFF TGTGCCAGCAGTTTTGATAGTGCGGGGGCCCGGGAGCTGTTTTTT
TRBJ2-2 few TRBV11-1 NA CASTPSSASLTGELFF TGTGCCAGCACCCCTAGCAGCGCCAGTCTCACCGGGGAGCTGTTTTTT
TRBJ1-5 NA TRBV20-1 NA CSASDEYSNQPQHF TGCAGTGCTAGCGACGAGTATAGCAATCAGCCCCAGCATTTT
TRBJ2-5 many TRBV7-2 TRBD1 CASSLMTGLQETQYF TGTGCCAGCAGCTTAATGACAGGGTTGCAAGAGACCCAGTACTTC
TRBJ2-5 NA TRBV5-4 NA CASSLAQGTRLETQYF TGTGCCAGCAGCTTGGCCCAGGGGACACGGCTAGAGACCCAGTACTTC
TRBJ2-1 few TRBV7-9 NA CASSSSPPASSYNEQFF TGTGCCAGCAGCTCTTCTCCGCCGGCTAGCAGCTACAATGAGCAGTTCTTC
TRBJ2-7 NA TRBV6-1 NA CAISPGPFFYEQYF TGTGCCATCTCACCGGGACCCTTTTTCTACGAGCAGTACTTC
TRBJ1-2 many TRBV5-1 NA CASSEDPSGYTF TGCGCCAGCAGCGAAGACCCGTCGGGCTACACCTTC
TRBJ2-4 many TRBV14 TRBD1 CASSLTGTGVCYF TGTGCCAGCAGCCTAACAGGGACAGGGGTCTGCTACTTC
TRBJ2-2 few TRBV7-9 TRBD2 CASSKTSGRSGELFF TGTGCCAGCAGCAAGACTAGCGGGAGGTCCGGGGAGCTGTTTTTT
TRBJ2-7 many TRBV6-6 TRBD1 CASSDRGKQYF TGTGCCAGCAGTGACAGGGGAAAGCAGTACTTC